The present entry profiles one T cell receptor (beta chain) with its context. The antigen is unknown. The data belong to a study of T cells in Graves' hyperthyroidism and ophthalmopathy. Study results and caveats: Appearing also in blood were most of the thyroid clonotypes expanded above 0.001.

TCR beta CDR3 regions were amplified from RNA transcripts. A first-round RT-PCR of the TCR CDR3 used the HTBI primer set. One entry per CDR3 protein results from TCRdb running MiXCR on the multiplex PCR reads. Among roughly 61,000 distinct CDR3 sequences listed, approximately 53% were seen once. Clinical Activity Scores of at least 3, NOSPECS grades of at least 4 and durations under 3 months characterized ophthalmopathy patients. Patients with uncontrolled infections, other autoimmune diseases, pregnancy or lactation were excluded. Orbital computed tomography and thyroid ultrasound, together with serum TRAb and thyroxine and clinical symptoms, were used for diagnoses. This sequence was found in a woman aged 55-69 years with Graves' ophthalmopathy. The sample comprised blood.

The CDR3 here is CASSPDRETQYF. As DNA, the CDR3 is TGCGCCAGCAGTCCTGACAGGGAGACCCAGTACTTC. The chain employs TRBV4-1 and TRBJ2-5; weak D call: TRBD1 (6 bases). The CDR3 contains 12 residues. Trimming removed 6 bases at V and 5 bases at J, with 10 bases between. Germline V gene sequence: CDR1 MGHRA, CDR2 YSYEKL.